This T cell receptor beta chain was found in a study of T cell responses to AZD1222 COVID-19 vaccine. Overall study context: Second-dose recipients at about 4 or about 12 weeks were treated as one pooled group. Study-level points and caveats: The donor group comprised mostly white British people and more females; the analysis possibly underestimated clonal diversity. The CD4 TCRs associated with vaccination extended across spike and predominated at 160-218 and 743-854.

The method was immunoSEQ multiplex PCR; TCRdb's version includes in-frame clones alone and lacks a portion of them. The sample lists 95,000 to 150,000 clones; about 85% were seen once. Details on this clone: Its antigen is undetermined.

The V end lost 3 bases, the J end lost 0 bases, and 19 bases lay between the germline ends. From germline, CDR1 is SGDLS and CDR2 YYNGEE. The CDR3 runs 18 residues. The gene calls are TRBV9 and TRBJ1-5; D gene ambiguous. The sample here was peripheral blood, taken on day 0 of AZD1222 vaccination. This clonotype was obtained from an adult in good health. CDR3 nucleotides: TGTGCCAGCAGCGCCCGTAGCTTGGGTCATCCTAGCAATCAGCCCCAGCATTTT. This gives the protein CASSARSLGHPSNQPQHF.